This T cell receptor (beta chain) is drawn from a study of blood T cell repertoires in COVID-19. Whole-study context: Some COVID-19 samples were acute and others convalescent; all came from the United States, Italy and Spain. PBMCs, B-cell-depleted T cells, or T cells were the source of the cDNA or gDNA that made up the material.

Original processing notes: How many nucleated cells were present was estimated from reference gene primer amplification. TCRdb keeps only in-frame clones here, not all; method: immunoSEQ multiplex PCR. V, J and clone size were drawn from that table, and D and trimming were deduced from the DNA. This table has some 160,000 clones, approximately 91% appearing once. The sequence was obtained from a man in his late teens or twenties with acute or convalescent COVID-19. Sequences were obtained from peripheral blood.

CDR3 nucleotide sequence: TGTGCCAGCAGTCCGCCCCCCGGCACTGAAGCTTTCTTT. Its translation: CASSPPPGTEAFF. The chain employs TRBV27 and TRBJ1-1, with no clear D. The CDR3 is 13 residues long. The germline gives CDR1 MNHEY, CDR2 SMNVEV (reference sequence). The V end lost 5 bases, the J end lost 4 bases, and 11 bases lay between the germline ends.